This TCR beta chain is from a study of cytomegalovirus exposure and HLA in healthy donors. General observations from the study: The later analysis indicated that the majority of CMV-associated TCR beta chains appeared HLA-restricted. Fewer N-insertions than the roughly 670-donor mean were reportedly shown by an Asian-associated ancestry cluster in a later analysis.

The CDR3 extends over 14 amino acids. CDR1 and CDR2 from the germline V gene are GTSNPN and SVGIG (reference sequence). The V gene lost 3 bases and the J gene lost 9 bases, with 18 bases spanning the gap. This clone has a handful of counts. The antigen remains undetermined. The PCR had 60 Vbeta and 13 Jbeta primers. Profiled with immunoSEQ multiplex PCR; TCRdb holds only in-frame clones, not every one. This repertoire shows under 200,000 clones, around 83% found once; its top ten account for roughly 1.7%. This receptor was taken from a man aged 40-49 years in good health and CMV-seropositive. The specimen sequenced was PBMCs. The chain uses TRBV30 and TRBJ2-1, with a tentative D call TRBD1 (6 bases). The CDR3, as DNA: TGTGCCTGGAGAGTAAAAACAGGGTTAGGTGAGCAGTTCTTC. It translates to CAWRVKTGLGEQFF.